One sample yielded the 9 T cell receptor beta chains listed below, sequenced in a study of cytomegalovirus exposure and HLA in healthy donors. Primers included in the PCR were 60 Vbeta and 13 Jbeta primers. Repertoires were generated with immunoSEQ multiplex PCR, while TCRdb's copy carries only in-frame clones and drops some. The sample lists 200,000 to 250,000 clones, over 80% occurring once. Sequencing input: PBMCs. The receptor set was obtained from a woman aged 35 to 49 in good health and CMV-seropositive.

The J gene is TRBJ2-1, the V gene TRBV10-3; D not certain. The length of the CDR3 is 11 residues. CDR1 is ENHRY, CDR2 SYGVKD, per germline. The V and J ends lost 3 bases and 8 bases respectively, with 5 bases between them. The CDR3 bases are TGTGCCATCAGTGACCAATATGAGCAGTTCTTC. Its translation: CAISDQYEQFF.

This clone was recorded only once. The V and J genes are TRBV7-2 and TRBJ2-5; tentatively, D is TRBD2 (6 bases). The V end was cut by 5 bases, the J end by 3 bases, with 22 bases between. The CDR3 is 17 residues long. CDR1 SGHTA and CDR2 FQGNSA come from the germline V gene. The CDR3 sequence is CASSLMGGHVGKETQYF. The CDR3 region has the DNA TGTGCCAGCAGCCTTATGGGGGGTCACGTGGGAAAAGAGACCCAGTACTTC.

The chain combines TRBV30 with TRBJ1-2; 7 nucleotides line up with TRBD1. J lost 4 bases, V lost 2 bases, and 10 bases had no gene match. The CDR3 has 15 amino acids. CDR1 is GTSNPN, CDR2 SVGIG, per germline (reference sequence). This CDR3 reads CAWSRSGTALYGYTF. The DNA for the CDR3 is TGTGCCTGGAGTCGATCAGGGACAGCCCTCTATGGCTACACCTTC.

The chain recombines TRBV19 with TRBJ1-4; 9 bases match TRBD1. Germline assignment: CDR1 LNHDA and CDR2 SQIVND (reference sequence). With 7 bases clipped from V and 1 base from J, the junction kept 7 bases outside the gene matches. The CDR3 extends over 16 amino acids. This chain's CDR3 is CASKDRGWGTNEKLFF. CDR3 bases: TGTGCCAGTAAGGACAGGGGTTGGGGAACTAATGAAAAACTGTTTTTT.

The CDR3 is CASSQRGGRGNEQFF. The CDR3 nucleotides read TGTGCCAGCAGCCAACGGGGGGGAAGAGGCAATGAGCAGTTCTTC. This chain joins TRBV7-6 and TRBJ2-1; 8 bases are shared with TRBD2. The germline gives CDR1 SGHVS, CDR2 FNYEAQ. V was clipped by 5 bases and J by 6 bases; unmatched bases: 9. This CDR3 spans 15 amino acids.

The chain joins TRBV19 to TRBJ1-6; D is ambiguous. The germline V gene encodes CDR1 LNHDA and CDR2 SQIVND (reference sequence). The CDR3 has 16 amino acids. V was cut by 1 base and J by 6 bases, with 13 bases left in between. Here the CDR3 DNA reads TGTGCCAGTAGTATAGCCCCGACGGGAGTTAATTCACCCCTCCACTTT. It is translated as CASSIAPTGVNSPLHF.

The rearrangement joins TRBV9 to TRBJ1-2; D is undetermined. V lost 3 bases and J lost 8, with 17 bases in between. The CDR3 contains 14 residues. Looked up from germline, CDR1 is SGDLS and CDR2 is YYNGEE. CDR3 protein: CASSALGGRGGYTF. The CDR3 nucleotides are TGTGCCAGCAGCGCACTCGGCGGCCGGGGAGGCTACACCTTC.

The genes are TRBV13 and TRBJ2-5, with no clear D. The V gene lost 3 bases and the J gene lost 4 bases, with 6 bases spanning the gap. This CDR3 comprises 12 residues. Germline CDR1 and CDR2: PRHDT and FYEKMQ (reference sequence). The CDR3 sequence is CASSFPRETQYF. The DNA for the CDR3 is TGTGCCAGCAGCTTCCCTCGAGAGACCCAGTACTTC.

The gene calls are TRBV6-5 and TRBJ2-7, with TRBD1 matching over 7 bases. Looked up from germline, CDR1 is MNHEY and CDR2 is SVGAGI. The CDR3 totals 12 residues. With 5 bases clipped from V and 4 bases from J, the junction kept 2 bases outside the gene matches. The CDR3 region has the DNA TGTGCCAGCAGTCTACAGGGGTACGAGCAGTACTTC. This translates into CASSLQGYEQYF.